The 19 T cell receptor beta chains listed next were all sequenced from one sample in a study of beta chain features in type 1 diabetes. Study results and caveats: Shortening of TCRB CDR3s, moderate but significant, appeared in all four CD4+ subsets of Type 1 diabetes patients.

These receptors are not linked to any known antigen. Reverse transcribing all isolated RNA meant expressed TCRB transcripts were sequenced. TCRdb's table, derived via immunoSEQ multiplex PCR, lists solely in-frame clones and lacks some. Among roughly 330,000 clones listed, approximately 15% were seen once. Sequenced input: naive CD4+ T cells from blood. The receptors were gathered from a woman aged 18 to 35 with type 1 diabetes.

V and J are TRBV30 and TRBJ2-1; 10 bases align to TRBD2. Germline V gene data show CDR1 as GTSNPN and CDR2 as SVGIG (reference sequence). V was pared by 6 bases and J by 5 bases, with 19 bases of the junction left unmatched. The CDR3 runs to 18 residues. The CDR3: CACASVRLAGVTDNEQFF. The CDR3 DNA follows: TGTGCCTGCGCGTCGGTCCGGCTAGCGGGAGTTACGGACAATGAGCAGTTCTTC. Full variable domain (rest looked up from reference TRBV30 and TRBJ2-1): SQTIHQWPATLVQPVGSPLSLECTVEGTSNPNLYWYRQAAGRGLQLLFYSVGIGQISSEVPQNLSASRPQDRQFILSSKKLLLSDSGFYLCACASVRLAGVTDNEQFFGPGTRLTVL.

This clone has only a few counts. The rearrangement joins TRBV30 to TRBJ1-4; TRBD1 agrees at 7 bases. CDR3 length equals 15 residues. The V and J ends lost 4 bases and 8 bases, in that order; junction bases with no gene match: 13. The germline gives CDR1 GTSNPN, CDR2 SVGIG (reference sequence). The CDR3 region is CAWTKQGKYGEKLFF. The CDR3, as DNA: TGTGCCTGGACTAAACAGGGGAAGTATGGAGAAAAACTGTTTTTT.

V gene TRBV7-2 combines with J gene TRBJ2-2; no clear D gene. With 2 bases removed from V and 2 bases from J, the gap between germline ends came to 9 bases. The V gene's germline CDR1 is SGHTA and CDR2 FQGNSA. The CDR3 sequence is 15 residues long. The CDR3 region is CASSLSSSNTGELFF. The CDR3 DNA reads TGTGCCAGCAGCTTAAGCAGTAGCAACACCGGGGAGCTGTTTTTT.

A few counts support this clone. This chain uses TRBV23-1 with TRBJ2-1, with TRBD2 matching over 8 bases. TRBV23-1 is filed as an ORF, its function uncertain. J lost 4 bases, V lost 0 bases, and 8 bases had no gene match. The CDR3 loop spans 17 amino acids. CDR3 DNA: TGCGCCAGCAGTCAATCCGAAGCGGGAGAGGAGTACAATGAGCAGTTCTTC. This codes for CASSQSEAGEEYNEQFF.

The chain has TRBV10-3 and TRBJ2-3; 9 bases fit TRBD1. V lost 3 bases, J lost 7 bases, and 8 bases stayed unmatched. The CDR3 spans 15 residues. Germline V lookup: CDR1 ENHRY, CDR2 SYGVKD. CDR3 sequence: CAISDRTGDMNTQYF. For the CDR3, the DNA is TGTGCCATCAGTGATCGGACAGGGGACATGAATACGCAGTATTTT.

The gene calls are TRBV7-3 and TRBJ2-7, with TRBD2 identical over 14 bases. The germline gives CDR1 SGHTA, CDR2 FQGTGA. CDR3 length equals 16 residues. Trimming took 2 bases from V and 7 from J; bases not matched to a gene: 7. The CDR3 here is CASSLLGLAGGQEQYF. CDR3 DNA sequence: TGTGCCAGCAGCTTACTTGGACTAGCGGGAGGCCAAGAGCAGTACTTC.

The chain recombines TRBV6-6 with TRBJ2-1, with D uncertain. The V end lost 5 bases, the J end lost 12 bases, and 14 bases lay between the germline ends. Germline CDR1 reads MNHNY; CDR2 reads SVGAGI (reference sequence). This CDR3 spans 12 amino acids. The CDR3 is CASSQNPRGQFF. CDR3 sequence (DNA): TGTGCCAGCAGTCAGAACCCTAGAGGGCAGTTCTTC.

The genes are TRBV19 and TRBJ2-1; 10 nucleotides align to TRBD2. The CDR3 runs to 16 residues. Germline V CDR1 and CDR2: LNHDA, SQIVND (reference sequence). The J segment lost 5 bases and the V segment lost 7 bases, leaving 11 bases of the junction unmatched. Here the CDR3 reads CASNDLASGSHNEQFF. CDR3 bases: TGTGCCAGTAACGACTTGGCTAGCGGGAGCCACAATGAGCAGTTCTTC. Complete variable domain (other parts from reference TRBV19 and TRBJ2-1): DGGITQSPKYLFRKEGQNVTLSCEQNLNHDAMYWYRQDPGQGLRLIYYSQIVNDFQKGDIAEGYSVSREKKESFPLTVTSAQKNPTAFYLCASNDLASGSHNEQFFGPGTRLTVL.

This chain uses TRBV11-2 with TRBJ2-3, with D maybe TRBD2 (6 bases). Germline CDR1 is SGHAT and CDR2 is FQNNGV. Trimming removed 6 bases at V and 5 bases at J, with 18 bases between. The CDR3 covers 15 residues. The CDR3 spells CASSHSGNRRDTQYF. The CDR3 coding sequence is TGTGCCAGCAGTCATAGCGGCAATAGGAGAGATACGCAGTATTTT.

This clone was recorded a few times. The CDR3: CASSLRQGGNYGYTF. DNA for the CDR3: TGTGCCAGCAGCCTCAGACAGGGCGGAAACTATGGCTACACCTTC. The chain recombines TRBV6-5 with TRBJ1-2; 7 nucleotides agree with TRBD1. This CDR3 has 15 residues. The germline V gene has CDR1 MNHEY and CDR2 SVGAGI. Trimming at V came to 6 bases and at J to 2 bases, leaving 9 bases not matched to a gene.

The chain has TRBV20-1 and TRBJ1-2; D gene uncertain. The CDR3 length is 11 residues. V gave up 1 base and J gave up 6 bases, with 6 bases separating them. Per germline, CDR1 DFQATT and CDR2 SNEGSKA (reference sequence). The CDR3 protein is CSARAPDGYTF. As DNA, the CDR3 is TGCAGTGCTAGAGCCCCAGATGGCTACACCTTC.

V usage is TRBV25-1 and J usage is TRBJ1-3; TRBD1 aligns across 7 bases. Germline-derived CDR1 and CDR2 are MGHDK and SYGVNS. The V segment lost 3 bases and the J segment 5 bases; nucleotides outside the gene matches: 4. The CDR3 sequence is 14 residues long. CDR3 residues: CASSDWGQRNTIYF. For the CDR3, the DNA is TGTGCCAGCAGTGATTGGGGACAGAGAAACACCATATATTTT.

There are many counts of this clone. V usage is TRBV28 and J usage is TRBJ2-7, with 8 bases fitting TRBD2. CDR3 length equals 15 residues. V lost 5 bases, J lost 3 bases, and 9 bases stayed unmatched. Germline CDR1 is MDHEN and CDR2 is SYDVKM. In DNA, the CDR3 is TGTGCCAGCAGTACCCCAAGCGGGAGAGTCTACGAGCAGTACTTC. It translates to CASSTPSGRVYEQYF.

The chain is built from TRBV7-2 and TRBJ1-1; 12 bases agree with TRBD1. Germline V gives CDR1 SGHTA, CDR2 FQGNSA. Unmatched junction bases numbered 9, after V lost 5 bases and J lost 8 bases. This CDR3 has 15 amino acids. The CDR3 DNA reads as TGTGCCAGCAGCCCAGGGACAGGGGGCGTAGGCGAAGCTTTCTTT. Amino acids: CASSPGTGGVGEAFF.

This chain joins TRBV5-1 and TRBJ2-7; D might be TRBD2 (6 bases). Germline V lookup: CDR1 SGHRS, CDR2 YFSETQ. The V end was cut by 3 bases, the J end by 2 bases, with 15 bases between. The length of the CDR3 is 15 residues. The CDR3 loop reads CASSSGGSEPYEQYF. The CDR3 bases are TGCGCCAGCAGCTCTGGGGGGTCTGAACCCTACGAGCAGTACTTC. The whole variable domain, filled in from reference TRBV5-1 and TRBJ2-7, reads KAGVTQTPRYLIKTRGQQVTLSCSPISGHRSVSWYQQTPGQGLQFLFEYFSETQRNKGNFPGRFSGRQFSNSRSEMNVSTLELGDSALYLCASSSGGSEPYEQYFGPGTRLTVT.

V usage is TRBV28 and J usage is TRBJ1-1; 8 bases agree with TRBD1. Germline CDR1 MDHEN, CDR2 SYDVKM. The CDR3 totals 15 residues. The V and J ends lost 6 bases and 1 base, in that order; junction bases with no gene match: 7. The CDR3 protein is CASSAHTGGNTEAFF. Here the CDR3 DNA reads TGTGCCAGCAGCGCCCACACAGGGGGGAACACTGAAGCTTTCTTT.

The chain is built from TRBV11-2 and TRBJ2-7, with D possibly being TRBD1 (6 bases). CDR1 is SGHAT and CDR2 is FQNNGV in the germline V gene. The CDR3 totals 14 residues. Trimming removed 8 bases at V and 0 bases at J, with 14 bases between. The CDR3 protein is CASSMAGASYEQYF. CDR3 in DNA: TGTGCCAGCTCGATGGCAGGGGCCTCCTACGAGCAGTACTTC.

The chain couples TRBV5-1 to TRBJ1-3; D is unclear. V dropped 4 bases and J dropped 0 bases, with 17 bases sitting between them. In germline, CDR1 is SGHRS, CDR2 YFSETQ. The CDR3 is made up of 17 amino acids. In DNA, the CDR3 is TGCGCCAGCAGCCATCCAGAACCGGGGATCTCTGGAAACACCATATATTTT. As protein: CASSHPEPGISGNTIYF.

There are a few counts of this clone. The chain has TRBV4-2 and TRBJ2-7; no reliable D call. V lost 0 bases, J lost 3 bases, and 12 bases lay in between. CDR1 is LGHNA and CDR2 is YNFKEQ in the germline V gene. CDR3 length equals 15 residues. The chain's CDR3 is CASSQESWRGYEQYF. The CDR3 region has the DNA TGTGCCAGCAGCCAAGAATCTTGGCGAGGCTACGAGCAGTACTTC.